The 17 T cell receptor beta chains listed next were all sequenced from one sample in a study of shared clonotypes between healthy human individuals. The assay was immunoSEQ multiplex PCR, and TCRdb's table has in-frame clones only and misses some. The sample has about 490,000 clones; about 85% are singletons. Sequencing used PBMCs. These receptor sequences come from a woman aged 40 to 50 in good health. Some clones in this sample may be carry-over from other donors' samples.

With respect to this clone: A read error is the likely source, as a far larger clone sits one nucleotide away. V is TRBV7-3 and J is TRBJ2-2; TRBD1 matches at 10 bases. The germline CDR1 and CDR2 sequences are SGHTA and FQGTGA. The CDR3 consists of 17 residues. The CDR3 coding sequence is TGTGCCAACAGCTTACCCGTCCGGGACAGGGGCACCGGGGAGCTGTTTTTT. Translating it yields CANSLPVRDRGTGELFF.

V usage is TRBV11-2 and J usage is TRBJ2-2, with 7 bases that match TRBD2. CDR1 is SGHAT, CDR2 FQNNGV, per germline. V shed 4 bases, J shed 8 bases, and the junction held 10 bases outside the gene matches. The length of the CDR3 is 15 residues. The CDR3 protein is CASSSWTRLRGELFF. The CDR3 DNA is TGTGCCAGCAGCTCCTGGACTAGATTGCGAGGGGAGCTGTTTTTT.

The chain carries TRBV2 and TRBJ1-5; D call uncertain. Between the trimmed V and J ends, which lost 7 bases and 0 bases, there was a span of 10 bases. In germline, CDR1 is SNHLY, CDR2 FYNNEI. This CDR3 is 14 amino acids long. The DNA of the CDR3 is TGTGCCAGCAAGGCGGTCGCTAGCAATCAGCCCCAGCATTTT. It codes for CASKAVASNQPQHF.

Details on this clone: It differs at one base from a far larger clone, so likely a read error. J is TRBJ2-3 and V is TRBV11-3; 10 bases map to TRBD2. The CDR3 is 15 residues long. Germline lookup yields CDR1 SGHNT and CDR2 YENEEA. The CDR3 coding sequence is TGTGCCAGCAGCCAAGCGGGAGGGCCGACAGCTACGCAGTATTTT. It specifies CASSQAGGPTATQYF. The variable domain in full, with the rest retrieved from reference TRBV11-3 and TRBJ2-3, is EAGVVQSPRYKIIEKKQPVAFWCNPISGHNTLYWYLQNLGQGPELLIRYENEEAVDDSQLPKDRFSAERLKGVDSTLKIQPAELGDSAVYLCASSQAGGPTATQYFGPGTRLTVL.

The chain combines TRBV7-2 with TRBJ1-2, with TRBD1 matching 7 bases. The CDR3 is 14 amino acids. V was pared by 1 base and J by 7 bases, with 6 bases of the junction left unmatched. Germline loops: CDR1 SGHTA, CDR2 FQGNSA. The CDR3 here is CASSLGGGQGGYTF. CDR3 DNA sequence: TGTGCCAGCAGCTTAGGAGGGGGCCAGGGTGGCTACACCTTC.

The chain employs TRBV5-6 and TRBJ2-7; maybe TRBD1 (6 bases). Trimming took 2 bases from V and 6 from J, leaving 15 bases between them. The CDR3 has 14 residues. The germline gives CDR1 SGHDT, CDR2 YYEEEE. The CDR3 region has the DNA TGTGCCAGCAGCTTAGTGACAGGTACGGGCGAGCAGTACTTC. This encodes CASSLVTGTGEQYF.

The chain is built from TRBV27 and TRBJ2-1, with D unresolved. Trimming shortened V by 8 bases and J by 0 bases, and 17 bases separated the two germline ends. This CDR3 spans 16 amino acids. CDR1 and CDR2 from the germline V gene are MNHEY and SMNVEV (reference sequence). CDR3 residues: CASSWDLPASYNEQFF. The CDR3 nucleotides are TGTGCCAGCTCCTGGGATTTACCCGCCTCCTACAATGAGCAGTTCTTC.

Written as DNA, the CDR3 is TGTGCCAGCAGCTACCGGGACTCACCCTACAATGAGCAGTTCTTC. Encoded protein: CASSYRDSPYNEQFF. V usage is TRBV11-3 and J usage is TRBJ2-1; weak D call: TRBD2 (6 bases). The germline V and J ends were trimmed by 4 bases and 2 bases, with 12 bases remaining between them. CDR1 and CDR2 (germline): SGHNT, YENEEA. The CDR3 extends over 15 amino acids.

About this clone: A far larger clone is off by one base, so a read error is likely. The gene calls are TRBV2 and TRBJ1-5; TRBD1 agrees at 9 bases. The CDR3 is 14 residues long. The V gene's germline CDR1 is SNHLY and CDR2 FYNNEI. The V segment lost 11 bases and the J segment 7 bases; nucleotides outside the gene matches: 12. The CDR3 reads CACMSTGGRQPQHF. The DNA of the CDR3 is TGTGCCTGCATGTCTACAGGGGGCCGACAGCCCCAGCATTTT.

For this clone: Only one base separates this from a far larger clonotype, so it likely reflects a read error. Other DNA sequences in this specimen translate into the identical CDR3. V usage is TRBV30 and J usage is TRBJ1-2; the D gene is possibly TRBD1 (6 bases). The CDR3 is made up of 17 amino acids. Trimming removed 4 bases at V and 4 bases at J, with 25 bases between. From germline, CDR1 is GTSNPN and CDR2 SVGIG (reference sequence). This chain's CDR3 is CAWISPGTRGRGYGYTF. The CDR3 nucleotides read TGTGCCTGGATCTCTCCGGGGACCAGGGGCCGGGGCTATGGCTACACCTTC.

J is TRBJ2-1 and V is TRBV29-1; D is undetermined. Looked up from germline, CDR1 is SQVTM and CDR2 is ANQGSEA. V was clipped by 3 bases and J by 8 bases, with 14 bases between them. The CDR3 extends over 13 amino acids. This CDR3 is CSVEVPGSYEQFF. The CDR3 bases are TGCAGCGTTGAGGTCCCGGGTTCGTATGAGCAGTTCTTC.

The table lists this clone with a count of one. The CDR3 DNA reads TGTGCCAGCAGTCCGGGACTAGCGGGAGGGGAGCAGTACTTC. It is translated as CASSPGLAGGEQYF. The chain carries TRBV11-2 and TRBJ2-7; 16 nucleotides align to TRBD2. This CDR3 region has 14 residues. V was clipped by 6 bases and J by 7 bases; unmatched bases: 3. Germline values: CDR1 SGHAT, CDR2 FQNNGV.

The V call is TRBV5-4, the J call TRBJ1-2; D is uncertain. The CDR3 runs to 15 residues. The V gene lost 3 bases and the J gene lost 0 bases, with 12 bases spanning the gap. The V gene's germline CDR1 is SGHNT and CDR2 YYREEE (reference sequence). CDR3 region: CASSYAGATNYGYTF. The CDR3 nucleotides read TGTGCCAGCAGCTATGCGGGTGCTACTAACTATGGCTACACCTTC. Full variable domain (outside the CDR3, taken from reference TRBV5-4 and TRBJ1-2): ETGVTQSPTHLIKTRGQQVTLRCSSQSGHNTVSWYQQALGQGPQFIFQYYREEENGRGNFPPRFSGLQFPNYSSELNVNALELDDSALYLCASSYAGATNYGYTFGSGTRLTVV.

The chain employs TRBV5-8 and TRBJ2-2; 9 nucleotides agree with TRBD2. This CDR3 spans 19 amino acids. The ends lost 4 bases at V and 1 base at J; junction bases unmatched: 14. Per germline, CDR1 SGHTS and CDR2 YDEGEE. The CDR3 is CASSLIWGGLAKNTGELFF. In DNA, the CDR3 is TGTGCCAGCAGCCTGATTTGGGGGGGACTAGCCAAGAACACCGGGGAGCTGTTTTTT.

This clone was seen at least ten times. A junction boundary mismatches the germline segment, possibly from a read error. The rearrangement uses TRBV7-7 and TRBJ2-5, with TRBD1 as a possible D gene (6 bases). The length of the CDR3 is 15 residues. CDR1 SSHAT and CDR2 FNYEAQ come from the germline V gene (reference sequence). This CDR3 reads CASSLGAGVQETQYF. The DNA of the CDR3 is TGTGCTAGCAGCTTAGGCGCAGGGGTTCAAGAGACCCAGTACTTC.

This sequence joins TRBV27 and TRBJ2-1; maybe TRBD2 (6 bases). Germline CDR1 is MNHEY and CDR2 is SMNVEV (reference sequence). V was pared by 2 bases and J by 9 bases, with 8 bases between. The CDR3 has 12 amino acids. As DNA, the CDR3 is TGTGCCAGCAGTTTAGCGGGGAGTGAGCAGTTCTTC. Translated: CASSLAGSEQFF.

This clone was recorded once. A far larger clone is one nucleotide away, so this likely arose from a read error. Other DNA variants within this sample encode the same CDR3. The chain uses TRBV9 and TRBJ2-3, with 7 bases fitting TRBD2. V lost 0 bases and J lost 6; bases outside the gene matches: 7. Germline V gives CDR1 SGDLS, CDR2 YYNGEE. CDR3 length: 15 residues. The CDR3 sequence: CASSVGAGAADTQYF. Written as DNA, the CDR3 is TGTGCCAGCAGCGTAGGCGCGGGAGCGGCGGATACGCAGTATTTT.